This T cell receptor beta chain was identified during a study of CD8+ T cells in alopecia areata. Treatment denoted: oral pan-JAK inhibitor, 5-10 mg twice daily. Worth noting for this clone: Its antigen is undetermined.

CDR3 length: 14 residues. Unmatched junction bases numbered 0, after V lost 3 bases and J lost 5 bases. CDR1 is ENHRY and CDR2 is SYGVKD in the germline V gene. Study results and limitations: Sequences from scalp samples also cover resident alphabeta T cells of normal skin.

RNA, once extracted, was reverse transcribed into cDNA for use as the sequencing template. Some clones are missing from TCRdb's copy, which holds only in-frame ones; the method was immunoSEQ multiplex PCR. The table has about 210,000 clones, approximately 40% seen once. The J gene is TRBJ2-3, the V gene TRBV10-3, with 12 bases aligning to TRBD2. Here the sequenced sample was CD4+ T cells sorted from blood, taken at approximately week 36, from a patient treated with tofacitinib. This clonotype was obtained from a human donor with alopecia areata. The CDR3: CAISELAGGDTQYF. As DNA, the CDR3 is TGTGCCATCAGTGAACTAGCGGGAGGAGATACGCAGTATTTT.